Below are 17 T cell receptor beta chains sequenced from a single sample in a study of radiation and T cells in renal cell carcinoma. Time point indicated: blood 2 weeks post-SBRT. Noted treatment: 15 Gy SBRT to primary tumor, nephrectomy 4 weeks later. Method: immunoSEQ multiplex PCR; TCRdb's copy keeps in-frame clones and lacks some. The sample includes around 75,000 clones, roughly 82% seen only once; the top ten take approximately 6.4%. This material consisted of blood, taken from a patient whose treatment included radiotherapy and nephrectomy. Receptors were obtained from a man aged 55 to 70 with renal cell carcinoma.

The V and J genes are TRBV18 and TRBJ1-1; tentatively, D is TRBD1 (6 bases). Germline assignment: CDR1 KGHSH and CDR2 LQKENI. Trimming took 1 base from V and 2 from J, leaving 8 bases between them. This CDR3 has 14 amino acids. CDR3 nucleotides: TGTGCCAGCTCACCACAGGGGGACAACACTGAAGCTTTCTTT. It is translated as CASSPQGDNTEAFF.

The rearrangement uses TRBV19 and TRBJ2-2; no clear D. The V end lost 7 bases, the J end lost 4 bases, and 7 bases lay between the germline ends. The V gene's germline CDR1 is LNHDA and CDR2 SQIVND (reference sequence). The CDR3 runs to 12 residues. The CDR3 spells CASTPPTGELFF. CDR3 bases: TGTGCCAGTACTCCACCCACCGGGGAGCTGTTTTTT.

This sequence joins TRBV13 and TRBJ1-1; no firm D call. The CDR3 runs 16 residues. Germline V gene sequence: CDR1 PRHDT, CDR2 FYEKMQ (reference sequence). The ends were cut back, 3 bases at V and 0 bases at J, with 14 bases in the middle. For the CDR3, the DNA is TGTGCCAGCAGCTTCATGGCAGGCAGCATGAACACTGAAGCTTTCTTT. This gives the protein CASSFMAGSMNTEAFF.

This clone was detected once. The V and J genes are TRBV30 and TRBJ2-1, with 10 bases aligning to TRBD2. With 7 bases clipped from V and 6 bases from J, the junction kept 6 bases outside the gene matches. Germline V gene lookup returns CDR1 GTSNPN and CDR2 SVGIG (reference sequence). The CDR3 is made up of 13 amino acids. The CDR3 DNA is TGTGCCTCTGAGCGGGAGGGCACCAATGAGCAGTTCTTC. Translation gives CASEREGTNEQFF.

CDR3 nucleotide sequence: TGTGCCAGCAGTTTACCAGGGGAGGTTAGGCCCCAGCATTTT. Amino acids: CASSLPGEVRPQHF. This rearrangement joins TRBV28 to TRBJ1-5, with a weak D call TRBD1 (6 bases). V lost 2 bases and J lost 9, with 14 bases in between. CDR3 length: 14 residues. The germline V gene encodes CDR1 MDHEN and CDR2 SYDVKM.

CDR3 bases: TGTGCCAGCAGCTTCGGCGGGAGTGCCTACGAGCAGTACTTC. It is translated as CASSFGGSAYEQYF. J is TRBJ2-7 and V is TRBV11-2; 7 bases map to TRBD2. Germline V gives CDR1 SGHAT, CDR2 FQNNGV. The trim removed 3 bases at V and 2 bases at J, leaving 4 bases unmatched. The CDR3 runs to 14 residues. The entire variable domain, with the rest obtained from reference TRBV11-2 and TRBJ2-7, is as follows: EAGVAQSPRYKIIEKRQSVAFWCNPISGHATLYWYQQILGQGPKLLIQFQNNGVVDDSQLPKDRFSAERLKGVDSTLKIQPAKLEDSAVYLCASSFGGSAYEQYFGPGTRLTVT.

V and J are TRBV10-3 and TRBJ2-2; the D is unclear. V lost 8 bases to trimming and J lost 2 bases, with 33 bases between them. The germline V gene encodes CDR1 ENHRY and CDR2 SYGVKD. CDR3 length equals 21 residues. CDR3 loop: CAIGRLGRTDEPYPNTGELFF. The CDR3 nucleotides read TGTGCCATCGGTAGATTAGGACGGACGGACGAGCCCTATCCCAACACCGGGGAGCTGTTTTTT.

The chain joins TRBV15 to TRBJ2-7; TRBD1 matches at 8 bases. The length of the CDR3 is 14 residues. Trimming took 2 bases from V and 6 from J; bases not matched to a gene: 6. Germline-derived CDR1 and CDR2 are LNHNV and YYDKDF (reference sequence). CDR3 DNA sequence: TGTGCCACCAGCAGAAGGGACAGGAGCTCCGAGCAGTACTTC. Encoded protein: CATSRRDRSSEQYF.

This clone appeared once. The V gene is TRBV7-8, the J gene TRBJ2-7; 8 bases agree with TRBD2. From germline, CDR1 is SGHVS and CDR2 FQNEAQ. Trimming at V came to 5 bases and at J to 5 bases, leaving 14 bases not matched to a gene. The CDR3 length is 16 residues. DNA of the CDR3: TGTGCCAGCAGCGCAGGGAGGCCGAGCGGGAGTCACGAGCAGTACTTC. Protein: CASSAGRPSGSHEQYF.

This clone was counted a single time. V and J are TRBV27 and TRBJ1-3; 9 nucleotides line up with TRBD1. The CDR3 spans 15 residues. Trimming cost V 5 bases and J 4 bases; bases outside gene matches: 6. The germline V gene encodes CDR1 MNHEY and CDR2 SMNVEV (reference sequence). The CDR3 DNA follows: TGTGCCAGCAGTAAACAGGGGGCCTGGGGAAACACCATATATTTT. The encoded protein is CASSKQGAWGNTIYF.

This sequence joins TRBV4-3 and TRBJ2-1, with 10 bases that match TRBD2. The CDR3 runs to 16 residues. The V gene's germline CDR1 is LGHNA and CDR2 YSLEER. V dropped 0 bases and J dropped 6; count of bases not matched to a gene: 5. The CDR3 coding sequence is TGCGCCAGCAGCCAAGAAGGAGCGGGAGGGCCCAATGAGCAGTTCTTC. It translates to CASSQEGAGGPNEQFF.

The chain joins TRBV28 to TRBJ2-7; D is possibly TRBD1 (6 bases). CDR1 and CDR2 from the germline V gene are MDHEN and SYDVKM. Trimming removed 3 bases at V and 7 bases at J, with 10 bases between. CDR3 length equals 12 residues. CDR3 region: CASSFLRGEQYF. The DNA of the CDR3 is TGTGCCAGCAGTTTCTTAAGGGGGGAGCAGTACTTC.

The genes are TRBV19 and TRBJ1-2; the D gene is possibly TRBD1 (5 bases). Trimming took off 8 bases at V and 8 bases at J, with 21 bases between the two ends. The CDR3 sequence is 14 residues long. CDR1 is LNHDA, CDR2 SQIVND, per germline (reference sequence). The CDR3 nucleotides read TGTGCCAGTTCAAATACAGGAGACACTTGGGGCTACACCTTC. Residues: CASSNTGDTWGYTF.

The chain carries TRBV28 and TRBJ2-7; D possibly corresponds to TRBD2 (6 bases). The length of the CDR3 is 13 residues. Germline V gene data show CDR1 as MDHEN and CDR2 as SYDVKM. Trimming left V 8 bases short and J 4 bases short, with 15 bases between. The CDR3 spells CASGDSSHYEQYF. In nucleotides, the CDR3 is TGTGCCAGCGGGGACTCGTCGCATTACGAGCAGTACTTC.

The V and J genes are TRBV29-1 and TRBJ2-5; D unclear. V was clipped by 4 bases and J by 5 bases, with 8 bases between them. Looked up from germline, CDR1 is SQVTM and CDR2 is ANQGSEA. The CDR3 extends over 11 amino acids. CDR3 residues: CSVVGGETQYF. The CDR3 DNA reads TGCAGCGTTGTGGGTGGCGAGACCCAGTACTTC.

CDR3 sequence reads: CASSQTGRGSGNTEAFF. DNA of the CDR3: TGTGCCAGCAGCCAGACAGGGAGGGGGTCAGGGAACACTGAAGCTTTCTTT. The chain employs TRBV5-4 and TRBJ1-1; 7 bases are shared with TRBD1. Germline V gene lookup returns CDR1 SGHNT and CDR2 YYREEE (reference sequence). Trimming cost V 4 bases and J 1 base; bases outside gene matches: 13. This CDR3 is built from 17 residues.

The chain combines TRBV5-1 with TRBJ2-7; D assignment may be TRBD1 or TRBD2 (5 bases each). Germline V lookup: CDR1 SGHRS, CDR2 YFSETQ. The V and J ends lost 0 bases and 6 bases respectively, with 10 bases between them. This CDR3 has 13 amino acids. CDR3: CASSLGGKGEQYF. The CDR3 DNA reads as TGCGCCAGCAGCTTGGGGGGGAAGGGCGAGCAGTACTTC.